These 2 T cell receptor beta chains were sequenced from one sample in a study of control samples from healthy donors and cancer patients. Here immunoSEQ multiplex PCR was the method, and the copy in TCRdb shows in-frame clones only, minus some. The table lists 84,000 or so clones, about nine tenths of them singletons. Specimen: blood. Receptor source: a man aged 50 to 60 in good health.

V is TRBV7-9 and J is TRBJ1-1, with no clear D. V dropped 3 bases and J dropped 1 base, with 9 bases sitting between them. CDR1 is SEHNR and CDR2 is FQNEAQ in the germline V gene (reference sequence). There are 14 residues in the CDR3. In nucleotides, the CDR3 is TGTGCCAGCAGCTTTTCGGCGACGAACACTGAAGCTTTCTTT. Protein product: CASSFSATNTEAFF. Filled out from reference TRBV7-9 and TRBJ1-1, the complete variable domain reads DTGVSQNPRHKITKRGQNVTFRCDPISEHNRLYWYRQTLGQGPEFLTYFQNEAQLEKSRLLSDRFSAERPKGSFSTLEIQRTEQGDSAMYLCASSFSATNTEAFFGQGTRLTVV.

The gene calls are TRBV11-2 and TRBJ2-3, with 9 bases fitting TRBD2. V gave up 5 bases and J gave up 5 bases; unmatched junction bases: 8. CDR3 length equals 15 residues. Germline V gene data show CDR1 as SGHAT and CDR2 as FQNNGV. In DNA, the CDR3 is TGTGCCAGCAGCCTAACTAGCGGGTGGGTAGATACGCAGTATTTT. Its translation: CASSLTSGWVDTQYF.